A selection of T cell receptor beta chains follows, all from one sample in a study of shared clonotypes between healthy human individuals. TCRdb keeps only in-frame clones here, not all; method: immunoSEQ multiplex PCR. The sample lists about 460,000 clones, around 77% occurring once. Sequencing was carried out using PBMCs. These receptor sequences come from a woman in her forties in good health. Some clones in this sample may be carry-over from other donors' samples. The CDR3 runs from the conserved cysteine through the conserved F or W. A D gene is named only where the DNA matches it firmly. A row's size may be missing; if present it is once, few, many or a size class.

>.|.|TRBJ1-6|TRBV15
TGTGCCACCAGCAGAGGGTTCGATTCACCCCTCCACTTT
CATSRGFDSPLHF
>.|.|TRBJ2-7|TRBV5-5
TGTGCCAGCAGCTTGGGGCAATGGAAGGGCGAGCAGTACTTC
CASSLGQWKGEQYF
>.|TRBD1|TRBJ2-3|TRBV5-4
TGTGCCAGCGTCCCCGGGACAGGGGAGGATACGCAGTATTTT
CASVPGTGEDTQYF
>.|TRBD1|TRBJ1-5|TRBV10-3
TGTGCCATCAGTGGGACAGGACCTCGGGCCCAGCATTTT
CAISGTGPRAQHF
>.|TRBD1|TRBJ2-1|TRBV13
TGTGCCAGCAGCTTAGGGGACAGGGGGCGTATAGCGAACAATGAGCAGTTCTTC
CASSLGDRGRIANNEQFF
>.|.|TRBJ2-7|TRBV6-1
TGTGCCAGCAGTGAATATATGGCAGATGAGTACTTC
CASSEYMADEYF
>.|TRBD1|TRBJ1-1|TRBV28
TGTGCCAGCAGCTCAGGGGGAGTGAACACTGAAGCTTTCTTT
CASSSGGVNTEAFF
>.|.|TRBJ1-2|TRBV6-1
TGTGCCAGCAGTGACCAGACAATCAACTATGGCTACACCTTC
CASSDQTINYGYTF
>.|.|TRBJ1-2|TRBV2
TGTGCCAGCAGTCTGGACAGAAACTTCAACTATGGCTACACCTTC
CASSLDRNFNYGYTF
>.|.|TRBJ2-6|TRBV27
TGTGCCAGCAGTGCAGGCTCTGGGGCCAACGTCCTGACTTTC
CASSAGSGANVLTF
>.|.|TRBJ1-1|TRBV19
TGTGCCAGTAGTAACTACAGGGAGAACACTGAAGCTTTCTTT
CASSNYRENTEAFF
>.|.|TRBJ2-2|TRBV5-4
TGTGCCAGCAGCTTGGTTGTTAGCGGAACCGGGGAGCTGTTTTTT
CASSLVVSGTGELFF
>.|TRBD2|TRBJ2-6|TRBV10-3
TGTGCCATCAGTGAGTCGGGGAGCGGGAGGGCTGGGGCCAACGTCCTGACTTTC
CAISESGSGRAGANVLTF
>many|.|TRBJ1-5|TRBV19
TGTGCCAGTAAGGGCAGGCCGGAGCAGCCCCAGCATTTT
CASKGRPEQPQHF
>.|.|TRBJ1-2|TRBV27
TGTGCCAACCCGCCAGAGAGGGAATATTGGAATGGCTACACCTTC
CANPPEREYWNGYTF
>.|TRBD2|TRBJ2-1|TRBV19
TGTGCCAGTAGTCTCCGGGAGGGCCGTTACAATGAGCAGTTCTTC
CASSLREGRYNEQFF
>.|TRBD1|TRBJ2-5|TRBV11-3
TGTGCCAGCAGTACCGGGACAGGGGCGTGGGAGACCCAGTACTTC
CASSTGTGAWETQYF
>many|TRBD2|TRBJ2-5|TRBV30
TGTGCCTGTAGCGGGATGCAAGGAGAGACCCAGTACTTC
CACSGMQGETQYF
>few|.|TRBJ2-7|TRBV28
TGTGCCAGCTTGGGGAGGAACACAGGAGAGCAGTACTTC
CASLGRNTGEQYF
>few|.|TRBJ2-7|TRBV10-2
TGCGCCAGCAGTGAGGCTAGCCCAGACTACTACGAGCAGTACTTC
CASSEASPDYYEQYF
>.|.|TRBJ1-1|TRBV5-1
TGCGCCAGCAGTTATAACCCGGGCTGGACAGACACTGAAGCTTTCTTT
CASSYNPGWTDTEAFF
>.|.|TRBJ1-3|TRBV2
TGTGCCAGCAGTGAATGGAGGAGCTCTGGAAACACCATATATTTT
CASSEWRSSGNTIYF
>many|.|TRBJ2-7|TRBV7-9
TGTGCCAGCAGCTACCGAGCTCAGAGTTACGAGCAGTACTTC
CASSYRAQSYEQYF
>.|TRBD2|TRBJ2-7|TRBV27
TGTGCCAGCAGCCCCTCTAGCGGGAGGAGGTACGAGCAGTACTTC
CASSPSSGRRYEQYF
>.|TRBD1|TRBJ1-6|TRBV19
TGTGCCAGTAGTCGGTTGACAGGGGGCCGAGGGAATTCACCCCTCCACTTT
CASSRLTGGRGNSPLHF
>.|TRBD2|TRBJ2-1|TRBV4-1
TGCGCCAGCAGCCCGGGACTAGCGGGAAGTGAGCAGTTCTTC
CASSPGLAGSEQFF
>.|.|TRBJ2-5|TRBV10-3
TGTGCCATCAGTGAGCCCGCCGGGGAAGAGACCCAGTACTTC
CAISEPAGEETQYF
>many|.|TRBJ2-7|TRBV6-5
TGTGCCAGCAGTTACGGAGGTACGTCCCTCAGCGAGCAGTACTTC
CASSYGGTSLSEQYF
>.|.|TRBJ1-5|TRBV6-1
TGTGCCAGCACCACCCGCGGGGGTAATCAGCCCCAGCATTTT
CASTTRGGNQPQHF
>.|.|TRBJ2-7|TRBV10-2
TGCGCCAGCAGAGGGGGGACAGAGCAGTACTTC
CASRGGTEQYF
>.|TRBD1|TRBJ1-2|TRBV6-1
TGTGCCAGCAGTGAACCCCTAGGGGGCAGCTATGGCTACACCTTC
CASSEPLGGSYGYTF
>.|TRBD2|TRBJ2-7|TRBV13
TGTGCCAGCAGCAAAGGGACTAGCGGAACCTACGAGCAGTACTTC
CASSKGTSGTYEQYF
>.|TRBD2|TRBJ2-7|TRBV18
TGTGCCAGCTCACCAGAGCGGGACTACGAGCAGTACTTC
CASSPERDYEQYF
>.|TRBD2|TRBJ2-3|TRBV6-4
TGTGCCAGCAGCCGACTAGCCAGCACAGATACGCAGTATTTT
CASSRLASTDTQYF
>.|TRBD2|TRBJ2-3|TRBV9
TGTGCCAGCAGCGCCCCGGGACTAGCGGTCGCAGATACGCAGTATTTT
CASSAPGLAVADTQYF
>many|.|TRBJ2-2|TRBV9
TGTGCCAGCACCTTGGACGGCGGGGAGCTGTTTTTT
CASTLDGGELFF
>.|TRBD2|TRBJ2-7|TRBV4-3
TGCGCCAGCAGCCAAGCGGTCTCTAGCGGGAGGGCCCTCTTTTACGAGCAGTACTTC
CASSQAVSSGRALFYEQYF
>.|.|TRBJ1-2|TRBV29-1
TGCAGCGTTGTCAGAGGGGACGGAACCTATGGCTACACCTTC
CSVVRGDGTYGYTF
>.|.|TRBJ2-1|TRBV4-1
TGCGCCAGCAGCCAAGGGTCAGGGTACGAGCAGTTCTTC
CASSQGSGYEQFF
>.|TRBD1|TRBJ2-7|TRBV25-1
TGTGCCAGCGGGGGACAGGGATACGAGCAGTACTTC
CASGGQGYEQYF
>.|.|TRBJ2-5|TRBV5-5
TGTGCCAGCAGCTTTCAGGGGAGGAGGCAAGAGACCCAGTACTTC
CASSFQGRRQETQYF
>.|.|TRBJ2-4|TRBV21-1
TGTGCCAGCAGCGCCGGACAGTCCTTTAGCCATCGGTACATTCAGTACTTC
CASSAGQSFSHRYIQYF
>.|.|TRBJ2-2|TRBV7-7
TGTGCTAGCAGCTCGGACAGGAACACCGGGGAGCTGTTTTTT
CASSSDRNTGELFF
>few|TRBD2|TRBJ2-3|TRBV15
TGTGCCACCAGCGGAGGGACTAACTTTGATACGCAGTATTTT
CATSGGTNFDTQYF
>.|.|TRBJ1-1|TRBV5-6
TGTGCCAGCAGCTTGACGTCCCGCTTAAACACTGAAGCTTTCTTT
CASSLTSRLNTEAFF
>.|.|TRBJ1-5|TRBV6-5
TGTGCCAGCAGTTACTCGGGGGAGCAGCCCCAGCATTTT
CASSYSGEQPQHF
>.|.|TRBJ2-7|TRBV5-4
TGTGCCAGCAGCCCCGGGTCGACGGGCTCCTACGAGCAGTACTTC
CASSPGSTGSYEQYF
>few|TRBD2|TRBJ2-7|TRBV5-1
TGCGCCAGCAGCTTAGGACTAGCGGGATTCGAGCAGTACTTC
CASSLGLAGFEQYF
>.|.|TRBJ2-5|TRBV6-1
TGTGCCAGCAGCTTGAGACCAGGATGGGAGATGACCCAGTACTTC
CASSLRPGWEMTQYF
>.|TRBD2|TRBJ2-3|TRBV20-1
TGCAGTGCTAGGGGAGGGCGGACGCAGTATTTT
CSARGGRTQYF
>.|.|TRBJ1-1|TRBV12-5
TGTGCTAGTGGTTTGGGTTGGGACACTGAAGCTTTCTTT
CASGLGWDTEAFF
>.|.|TRBJ2-2|TRBV7-9
TGTGCCAGCAGCTTAGCGGGAGGTACCGGGGAGCTGTTTTTT
CASSLAGGTGELFF
>once|TRBD1|TRBJ1-5|TRBV7-9
TGTGCCAGCAGCATTTATCGGGACAGGGGACACGATCAGCCCCAGCATTTT
CASSIYRDRGHDQPQHF
>few|.|TRBJ1-1|TRBV11-2
TGTGCCAGCAGCACGACAGGAGACACTGAAGCTTTCTTT
CASSTTGDTEAFF
>.|TRBD2|TRBJ2-3|TRBV27
TGTGCCAGCAGTCCGGGACTAGCTTTGGGAGATACGCAGTATTTT
CASSPGLALGDTQYF
>few|TRBD2|TRBJ2-5|TRBV4-1
TGCGCCAGCAGCCAAGAGTGGCTAGCGGGCGCAGAGACCCAGTACTTC
CASSQEWLAGAETQYF
>.|.|TRBJ2-1|TRBV21-1
TGTGCCAGCAGCGACCGGGACTCCCCTTCAACTGAAAATGAGCAGTTCTTC
CASSDRDSPSTENEQFF